This T cell receptor beta chain was sequenced during a study of T cells in Graves' hyperthyroidism and ophthalmopathy. RNA transcripts provided the source from which TCR beta CDR3 regions were amplified. Researchers ran a first-round RT-PCR on the TCR CDR3 using the HTBI primer set. Each CDR3 protein is one row after TCRdb ran MiXCR on the multiplex PCR reads. Of about 360,000 distinct CDR3 sequences in the sample, approximately 12% are singletons; the top ten hold roughly 20%. This clonotype has a handful of counts. Germline-derived CDR1 and CDR2 are MNHEY and SVGAGI. Trimming removed 3 bases from V and 2 bases from J; junction bases left unmatched: 10. The CDR3 is 17 amino acids.

Sequencing was performed on blood. The chain has TRBV6-5 and TRBJ2-7; 10 positions agree with TRBD2. This sequence was found in a man aged 30 to 39 with Graves' hyperthyroidism that later progressed to Graves' ophthalmopathy. In nucleotides, the CDR3 is TGTGCCAGCAGTTATTCGACCCCCCTAGCGGGGGCCTACGAGCAGTACTTC. Its protein is CASSYSTPLAGAYEQYF.